The 19 T cell receptor beta chains below come from one sample, sequenced in a study of metastatic and nonmetastatic thyroid tumors. Using MiXCR, TCRdb reanalyzed the PCR reads. The sample carries around 10,000 clones, under 30% recorded once. All patients were untreated before thyroid surgery. The sequencing sample was made of tumor tissue. The receptors derive from a male donor with papillary thyroid cancer or a benign thyroid nodule (not recorded which). Some clones in this sample may be carry-over from other donors' samples.

The V gene is TRBV3-1, the J gene TRBJ2-7; 7 bases align to TRBD1. The CDR3 is 12 residues long. V was pared by 4 bases and J by 10 bases, with 7 bases of the junction left unmatched. Germline CDR1 is LGHDT and CDR2 is YNNKEL (reference sequence). Here the CDR3 DNA reads TGTGCCAGCAGCCTGACAGGGATCTATCAGTACTTC. Protein: CASSLTGIYQYF.

This clone showed up many times. Germline is not matched at one junction end, which may reflect a read error. J is TRBJ2-1 and V is TRBV7-7; 14 nucleotides align to TRBD2. This CDR3 is 15 amino acids long. Germline V gene data show CDR1 as SSHAT and CDR2 as FNYEAQ (reference sequence). The CDR3 DNA follows: TGTGCTAGCAGCCAGGGACTAGCGGGAGTTATTGAGCAGTTCTTC. Translating gives CASSQGLAGVIEQFF.

A few counts support this clone. The V and J genes are TRBV6-5 and TRBJ2-1; no clear D gene. Trimming shortened V by 2 bases and J by 6 bases, and 5 bases separated the two germline ends. CDR1 MNHEY and CDR2 SVGAGI come from the germline V gene. The CDR3 totals 12 residues. The DNA of the CDR3 is TGTGCCAGCAGTTACCTCTTCAATGAGCAGTTCTTC. It specifies CASSYLFNEQFF.

At least ten counts were recorded for this clone. Just one base apart from a much larger clone, this may be a read error. The chain is built from TRBV4-1 and TRBJ2-3, with TRBD2 as a possible D gene (6 bases). This CDR3 has 14 amino acids. The germline V and J ends were trimmed by 0 bases and 9 bases, with 13 bases remaining between them. Per germline, CDR1 MGHRA and CDR2 YSYEKL. CDR3 bases: TGCGCCAGCAGCCAAGATTACGGGAGAGCGACGCAGTATTTT. The encoded protein is CASSQDYGRATQYF.

J is TRBJ1-2 and V is TRBV30; tentative D call: TRBD1 (5 bases). This CDR3 comprises 13 residues. The germline CDR1 and CDR2 sequences are GTSNPN and SVGIG (reference sequence). V lost 0 bases and J 5 bases, leaving 10 bases between the germline ends. CDR3 in DNA: TGTGCCTGGAGTGTTGAGGGGCGATATGGCTACACCTTC. Encoded protein: CAWSVEGRYGYTF.

This clone was seen a few times. The chain has TRBV2 and TRBJ1-2, with a tentative D call TRBD1 (6 bases). Trimming left V 8 bases short and J 7 bases short, with 14 bases between. CDR1 and CDR2 from the germline V gene are SNHLY and FYNNEI. The CDR3 runs to 12 residues. CDR3 DNA sequence: TGTGCCAGCCTCCTGGGGGCGAGTGGCTACACCTTC. Amino acid sequence: CASLLGASGYTF. The complete variable domain, with remaining parts taken from reference TRBV2 and TRBJ1-2, reads EPEVTQTPSHQVTQMGQEVILRCVPISNHLYFYWYRQILGQKVEFLVSFYNNEISEKSEIFDDQFSVERPDGSNFTLKIRSTKLEDSAMYFCASLLGASGYTFGSGTRLTVV.

This chain links TRBV10-1 with TRBJ2-7; 14 bases agree with TRBD2. The length of the CDR3 is 15 residues. After removal of 6 bases from V and 3 bases from J, the junction contained 4 bases not matched to a gene. Germline CDR1 is WNHNN and CDR2 is SYGVQD (reference sequence). CDR3 loop: CASRRGLAGVYEQYV. The DNA for the CDR3 is TGCGCCAGCAGACGGGGACTAGCGGGAGTCTACGAGCAGTACGTC.

Of note for this clone: Possible read error: a much larger clone is one base away. The J gene is TRBJ2-5, the V gene TRBV27, with 10 bases identical to TRBD2. Germline V lookup: CDR1 MNHEY, CDR2 SMNVEV (reference sequence). The ends lost 5 bases at V and 4 bases at J; junction bases unmatched: 10. The CDR3 consists of 16 residues. CDR3 protein: CASSHEREGWGETQYF. For the CDR3, the DNA is TGTGCCAGCAGTCATGAGCGGGAGGGATGGGGAGAGACCCAGTACTTC.

This clone has only one observation. The gene calls are TRBV7-9 and TRBJ1-2; 8 positions agree with TRBD1. The ends lost 4 bases at V and 5 bases at J; junction bases unmatched: 6. CDR1 is SEHNR, CDR2 FQNEAQ, per germline (reference sequence). The CDR3 has 14 amino acids. The CDR3 DNA follows: TGTGCCAGCAGCTGGACAGGGCTTTGGTATGGCTACACCTTC. Its protein product is CASSWTGLWYGYTF. Together with reference TRBV7-9 and TRBJ1-2, the CDR3 gives the full variable domain: DTGVSQNPRHKITKRGQNVTFRCDPISEHNRLYWYRQTLGQGPEFLTYFQNEAQLEKSRLLSDRFSAERPKGSFSTLEIQRTEQGDSAMYLCASSWTGLWYGYTFGSGTRLTVV.

This clone has at least ten counts. J is TRBJ1-2 and V is TRBV5-4; D may be TRBD1 (6 bases). The CDR3 contains 14 residues. The ends were cut back, 4 bases at V and 2 bases at J, with 12 bases in the middle. The germline gives CDR1 SGHNT, CDR2 YYREEE (reference sequence). In DNA form, the CDR3 reads TGTGCCAGCAGCCTACAGGGCGACAACTATGGCTACACCTTC. Translating it yields CASSLQGDNYGYTF. Drawing the rest from reference TRBV5-4 and TRBJ1-2, the complete variable domain is ETGVTQSPTHLIKTRGQQVTLRCSSQSGHNTVSWYQQALGQGPQFIFQYYREEENGRGNFPPRFSGLQFPNYSSELNVNALELDDSALYLCASSLQGDNYGYTFGSGTRLTVV.

The chain links TRBV28 to TRBJ2-7, with 7 nucleotides matching TRBD1. The trim removed 8 bases at V and 1 base at J, leaving 8 bases unmatched. The germline V gene has CDR1 MDHEN and CDR2 SYDVKM. The CDR3 covers 14 residues. The CDR3 sequence: CASRRTGGSYEQYF. The DNA of the CDR3 is TGTGCCAGCCGTAGGACAGGTGGGTCCTACGAGCAGTACTTC. Drawing the rest from reference TRBV28 and TRBJ2-7, the complete variable domain is DVKVTQSSRYLVKRTGEKVFLECVQDMDHENMFWYRQDPGLGLRLIYFSYDVKMKEKGDIPEGYSVSREKKERFSLILESASTNQTSMYLCASRRTGGSYEQYFGPGTRLTVT.

By proportion, this clone is medium-sized. The chain employs TRBV27 and TRBJ1-2, with 8 bases lining up with TRBD1. The J segment lost 8 bases and the V segment lost 2 bases, leaving 7 bases of the junction unmatched. CDR1 and CDR2 from the germline V gene are MNHEY and SMNVEV (reference sequence). This CDR3 has 14 amino acids. The CDR3 region is CASSLTDRVGGYTF. As DNA, the CDR3 is TGTGCCAGCAGTTTAACGGACAGGGTAGGCGGCTACACCTTC.

This clone is labeled medium-sized (0.01 to 0.1%). The chain carries TRBV7-2 and TRBJ2-7, with D possibly matching TRBD2 (6 bases). The CDR3 totals 15 residues. V gave up 1 base and J gave up 3 bases, with 13 bases separating them. Germline V gene data show CDR1 as SGHTA and CDR2 as FQGNSA. CDR3 bases: TGTGCCAGCAGCTTAGGGACTACCGTTAGCTACGAGCAGTACTTC. This codes for CASSLGTTVSYEQYF.

About this clone: This likely comes from a read error, as the CDR3 has no conserved phenylalanine or tryptophan at its end. The limits of the CDR3 on the DNA are not certain, so only TCRdb's listed CDR3 is given. J is TRBJ2-3 and V is TRBV6-2 or TRBV6-3; no check of the table's D call, TRBD1, against the DNA was made. The CDR3 totals 17 residues, both ends included. Germline values: CDR1 MNHEY, CDR2 SVGEGT. The CDR3 protein is CASNQGGQGAYTDTKYS.

Points on this clone: Sequence at one end of the junction differs from germline and may be a read error. The V call is TRBV30, the J call TRBJ2-7; no reliable D call. This CDR3 has 11 residues. Germline V gene lookup returns CDR1 GTSNPN and CDR2 SVGIG (reference sequence). CDR3: CAWSDRVLWVF. CDR3 coding DNA: TGTGCCTGGAGTGATCGAGTACTCTGGGTTTTC.

The chain combines TRBV30 with TRBJ1-2, with D unresolved. The V and J ends lost 0 bases and 4 bases respectively, with 6 bases between them. This CDR3 is built from 12 residues. Germline assignment: CDR1 GTSNPN and CDR2 SVGIG (reference sequence). CDR3 sequence (DNA): TGTGCCTGGAGTGTACGGCTCTATGGCTACACCTTC. Protein sequence: CAWSVRLYGYTF. The full variable domain, rest sourced from reference TRBV30 and TRBJ1-2, is SQTIHQWPATLVQPVGSPLSLECTVEGTSNPNLYWYRQAAGRGLQLLFYSVGIGQISSEVPQNLSASRPQDRQFILSSKKLLLSDSGFYLCAWSVRLYGYTFGSGTRLTVV.

This clone has more than one count but fewer than ten. The gene calls are TRBV6-1 and TRBJ2-3; the D is unclear. Germline V CDR1 and CDR2: MNHNS, SASEGT. The CDR3 is made up of 11 amino acids. Trimming left V 0 bases short and J 9 bases short, with 4 bases between. This CDR3 is CASSEATTQYF. DNA for the CDR3: TGTGCCAGCAGTGAAGCAACGACGCAGTATTTT.

This clone has just a few counts. This chain connects TRBV19 to TRBJ2-3; 12 bases agree with TRBD2. The CDR3 has 15 amino acids. V dropped 4 bases and J dropped 8; count of bases not matched to a gene: 7. The germline CDR1 and CDR2 sequences are LNHDA and SQIVND (reference sequence). CDR3 protein: CASSTSRLAGATQYF. CDR3 nucleotides: TGTGCCAGTAGTACCTCGCGACTAGCGGGGGCTACGCAGTATTTT.

This clone was seen more than once but under ten times. The rearrangement links TRBV2 to TRBJ2-1; 10 nucleotides match TRBD2. Germline loops: CDR1 SNHLY, CDR2 FYNNEI. The CDR3 is 14 amino acids. With V trimmed by 6 bases and J by 6 bases, 5 bases remained unmatched. CDR3 residues: CASRGTSGINEQFF. The CDR3 bases are TGTGCCAGCAGGGGAACTAGCGGGATCAATGAGCAGTTCTTC.